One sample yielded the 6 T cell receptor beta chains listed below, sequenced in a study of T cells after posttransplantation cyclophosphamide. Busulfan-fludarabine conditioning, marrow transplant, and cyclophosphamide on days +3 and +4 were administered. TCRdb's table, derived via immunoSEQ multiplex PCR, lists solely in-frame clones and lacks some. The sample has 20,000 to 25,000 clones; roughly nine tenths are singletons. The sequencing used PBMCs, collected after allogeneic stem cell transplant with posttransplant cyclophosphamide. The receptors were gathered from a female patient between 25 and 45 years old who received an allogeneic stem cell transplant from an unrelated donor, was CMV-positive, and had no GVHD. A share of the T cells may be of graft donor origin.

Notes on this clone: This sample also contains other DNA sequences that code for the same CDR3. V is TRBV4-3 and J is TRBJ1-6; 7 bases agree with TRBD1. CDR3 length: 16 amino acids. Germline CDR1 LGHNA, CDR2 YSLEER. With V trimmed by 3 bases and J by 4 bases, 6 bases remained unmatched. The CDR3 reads CASSHEGTEYNSPLHF. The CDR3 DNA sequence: TGCGCCAGCAGCCATGAAGGGACAGAGTATAATTCACCCCTCCACTTT.

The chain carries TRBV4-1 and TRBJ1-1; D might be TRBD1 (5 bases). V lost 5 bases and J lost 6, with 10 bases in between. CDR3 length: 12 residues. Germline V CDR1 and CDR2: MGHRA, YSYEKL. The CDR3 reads CASSSQGSEAFF. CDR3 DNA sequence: TGCGCCAGCAGCTCGCAGGGATCTGAAGCTTTCTTT.

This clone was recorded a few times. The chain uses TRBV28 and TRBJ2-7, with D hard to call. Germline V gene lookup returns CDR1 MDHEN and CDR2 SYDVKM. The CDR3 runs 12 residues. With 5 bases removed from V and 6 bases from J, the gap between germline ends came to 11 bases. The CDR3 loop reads CASSPLDLEQYF. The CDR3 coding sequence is TGTGCCAGCAGTCCCTTAGATCTCGAGCAGTACTTC.

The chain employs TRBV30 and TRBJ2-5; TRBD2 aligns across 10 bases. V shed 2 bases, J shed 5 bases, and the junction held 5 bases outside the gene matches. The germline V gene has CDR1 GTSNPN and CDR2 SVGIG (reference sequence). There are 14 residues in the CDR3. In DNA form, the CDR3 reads TGTGCCTGGAGTAGCGGGGGGGCCGTTGAGACCCAGTACTTC. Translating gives CAWSSGGAVETQYF.

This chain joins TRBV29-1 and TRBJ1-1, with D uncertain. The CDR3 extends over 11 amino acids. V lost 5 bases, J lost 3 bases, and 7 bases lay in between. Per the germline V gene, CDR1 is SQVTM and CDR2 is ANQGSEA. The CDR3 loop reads CSVNSYTEAFF. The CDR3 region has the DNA TGCAGCGTTAACAGTTACACTGAAGCTTTCTTT.

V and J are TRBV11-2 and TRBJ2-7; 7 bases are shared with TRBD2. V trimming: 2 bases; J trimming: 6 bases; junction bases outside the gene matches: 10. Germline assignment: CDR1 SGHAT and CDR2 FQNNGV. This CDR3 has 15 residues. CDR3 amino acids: CASSLNGFPGGEQYF. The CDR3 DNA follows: TGTGCCAGCAGCTTAAATGGGTTCCCGGGGGGCGAGCAGTACTTC.